A selection of T cell receptor beta chains follows, all from one sample in a study of cytomegalovirus exposure and HLA in healthy donors. Some clones are missing from TCRdb's copy, which holds only in-frame ones; the method was immunoSEQ multiplex PCR. The table records about 240,000 clones, around nine tenths of them present only once. The specimen sequenced was PBMCs. All receptors derive from a man between 18 and 35 years old in good health and CMV-seronegative. The CDR3 runs from the conserved cysteine through the conserved F or W. The D gene is left open where the match is weak. For some rows the clone size is stated as once, few or many, or as a class when expanded; others skip it.

>.|TRBV7-2|.|TRBJ2-7
CASSLGRDPAYEQYF
TGTGCCAGCAGCTTAGGGCGGGACCCCGCTTACGAGCAGTACTTC
>.|TRBV7-8|.|TRBJ2-1
CASSPLGGLRYNEQFF
TGTGCCAGCAGTCCCTTGGGGGGACTGCGATACAATGAGCAGTTCTTC
>.|TRBV5-1|.|TRBJ2-2
CASSLVTRGNTGELFF
TGCGCCAGCAGCTTGGTAACTCGGGGTAATACCGGGGAGCTGTTTTTT
>.|TRBV11-2|TRBD2|TRBJ2-2
CASSLGRGGGTGELFF
TGTGCCAGCAGCTTAGGTCGCGGGGGGGGCACCGGGGAGCTGTTTTTT
>.|TRBV5-1|.|TRBJ1-2
CASSLDWTVQYGYTF
TGCGCCAGCAGCTTGGATTGGACAGTTCAATATGGCTACACCTTC
>.|TRBV2|.|TRBJ1-2
CASKDSFYGYTF
TGTGCCAGCAAAGACAGCTTCTATGGCTACACCTTC
>.|TRBV7-9|TRBD1|TRBJ2-1
CASRPRPDRALSEQFF
TGTGCCAGCAGGCCCCGGCCGGACAGGGCTCTCAGTGAGCAGTTCTTC
>.|TRBV4-1|TRBD2|TRBJ2-1
CASSRGSGGAYNEQFF
TGCGCCAGTAGCCGGGGTAGCGGGGGGGCATACAATGAGCAGTTCTTC
>.|TRBV7-3|TRBD1|TRBJ2-7
CASSPGTGSYEQYF
TGTGCCAGCAGCCCCGGGACAGGGTCCTACGAGCAGTACTTC
>few|TRBV18|.|TRBJ1-1
CASSPWETEAFF
TGTGCCAGCTCACCTTGGGAGACTGAAGCTTTCTTT
>.|TRBV5-1|.|TRBJ1-4
CASSPYPGSAGEKLFF
TGCGCCAGCAGCCCCTACCCCGGGTCCGCGGGAGAAAAACTGTTTTTT
>.|TRBV10-3|.|TRBJ1-3
CAISGGTYSGNTIYF
TGTGCCATCAGCGGAGGGACTTACTCTGGAAACACCATATATTTT
>.|TRBV5-3|TRBD1|TRBJ1-1
CARSRRGHRTEAFF
TGTGCCAGAAGCCGTAGGGGGCATCGAACTGAAGCTTTCTTT
>.|TRBV30|.|TRBJ2-5
CAWGLVQETQYF
TGTGCCTGGGGGCTGGTCCAAGAGACCCAGTACTTC
>.|TRBV6-1|.|TRBJ1-1
CASSEYDRLNTEAFF
TGTGCCAGCAGTGAATATGACAGATTGAACACTGAAGCTTTCTTT
>.|TRBV28|TRBD1|TRBJ1-2
CASRPHDRGNGYTF
TGTGCCAGCAGACCCCACGACAGGGGTAATGGCTACACCTTC
>.|TRBV10-3|.|TRBJ2-3
CATSPGDTQYF
TGTGCCACCAGCCCGGGTGATACGCAGTATTTT
>.|TRBV4-1|TRBD1|TRBJ2-7
CASSLPPGTGSHEQYF
TGCGCCAGCAGCCTCCCCCCGGGGACAGGGTCCCACGAGCAGTACTTC
>.|TRBV7-3|TRBD1|TRBJ2-2
CASSLTHRGRIGELFF
TGTGCCAGCAGCTTAACCCACAGGGGAAGGATCGGGGAGCTGTTTTTT
>.|TRBV4-3|.|TRBJ2-5
CASSQDPLAGRQETQYF
TGCGCCAGCAGCCAAGACCCTTTGGCAGGGCGGCAAGAGACCCAGTACTTC
>.|TRBV11-2|TRBD1|TRBJ1-3
CASSLLIGTASGNTIYF
TGTGCCAGCAGCCTCCTTATCGGGACAGCTTCTGGAAACACCATATATTTT
>.|TRBV6-6|.|TRBJ2-7
CASSYSMVGASYEQYF
TGTGCCAGCAGTTACTCGATGGTAGGAGCGTCCTACGAGCAGTACTTC
>.|TRBV7-9|TRBD1|TRBJ2-7
CASRGTGTGSYEQYF
TGTGCCAGCAGAGGAACCGGGACAGGGAGCTACGAGCAGTACTTC
>.|TRBV7-9|.|TRBJ1-1
CASSLYETTEAFF
TGTGCCAGCAGCTTATACGAGACTACTGAAGCTTTCTTT
>.|TRBV5-1|TRBD1|TRBJ2-2
CASSQGQGYTGELFF
TGCGCCAGCAGCCAGGGACAGGGGTACACCGGGGAGCTGTTTTTT
>once|TRBV19|.|TRBJ1-6
CASSTNVPDSHSPLHF
TGTGCCAGTAGTACAAATGTCCCGGACAGCCATTCACCCCTCCACTTT
>.|TRBV11-2|.|TRBJ2-5
CASSLDPWGGGTQYF
TGTGCCAGCAGCTTAGATCCCTGGGGGGGCGGGACCCAGTACTTC
>.|TRBV9|TRBD2|TRBJ2-1
CASSATPGTSVNEQFF
TGTGCCAGCAGCGCGACACCCGGGACTAGCGTTAATGAGCAGTTCTTC
>.|TRBV27|.|TRBJ1-1
CASSFSGNTEAFF
TGTGCCAGCAGTTTCTCGGGGAACACTGAAGCTTTCTTT
>once|TRBV27|TRBD2|TRBJ2-3
CATGGAAATDTQYF
TGTGCCACCGGGGGGGCCGCGGCGACAGATACGCAGTATTTT
>.|TRBV10-2|TRBD2|TRBJ2-7
CASASGLSYEQYF
TGCGCCAGCGCTAGCGGGCTCTCCTACGAGCAGTACTTC
>.|TRBV2|.|TRBJ2-1
CASLRANEQFF
TGTGCCAGCCTCAGGGCCAATGAGCAGTTCTTC
>.|TRBV27|.|TRBJ1-1
CASSSIPTNTEAFF
TGTGCCAGCAGTTCCATCCCAACTAACACTGAAGCTTTCTTT
>once|TRBV7-8|TRBD1|TRBJ2-7
CASSWGQSYEQYF
TGTGCCAGCAGCTGGGGACAGAGCTACGAGCAGTACTTC
>.|TRBV4-1|TRBD2|TRBJ2-3
CASSLYSGAADTQYF
TGCGCCAGCAGCCTTTATAGCGGGGCGGCAGATACGCAGTATTTT
>.|TRBV19|.|TRBJ1-5
CASSRAADQPQHF
TGTGCCAGTAGCCGGGCAGCGGATCAGCCCCAGCATTTT
>once|TRBV18|TRBD1|TRBJ2-7
CASSPLTGNYEQYF
TGTGCCAGCTCACCCTTGACAGGGAACTACGAGCAGTACTTC
>.|TRBV23-1|TRBD1|TRBJ2-1
CASSRRVDRVSVNEQFF
TGCGCCAGCAGTCGTCGTGTCGACAGGGTGAGTGTAAATGAGCAGTTCTTC
>.|TRBV4-1|.|TRBJ1-5
CASSQDRRVMGQPQHF
TGCGCCAGCAGCCAAGATCGGAGGGTAATGGGTCAGCCCCAGCATTTT
>.|TRBV14|.|TRBJ1-3
CASRASGNTIYF
TGTGCCAGCAGAGCATCTGGAAACACCATATATTTT
>.|TRBV28|.|TRBJ1-6
CASEDTLPLPGGVSPLHF
TGTGCCAGCGAGGACACCCTACCTCTACCCGGAGGGGTCTCACCCCTCCACTTT
>once|TRBV7-9|TRBD2|TRBJ2-3
CAGGVSGGAGDTQYF
TGTGCCGGAGGGGTTAGCGGGGGGGCCGGAGATACGCAGTATTTT
>few|TRBV18|.|TRBJ2-5
CASSPLPSAQETQYF
TGTGCCAGCTCACCACTGCCTAGCGCCCAAGAGACCCAGTACTTC
>.|TRBV7-8|TRBD1|TRBJ2-1
CASSLAGEGTGSNEQFF
TGTGCCAGCAGCTTAGCGGGTGAGGGGACAGGGTCCAATGAGCAGTTCTTC
>.|TRBV4-2|TRBD1|TRBJ2-7
CASSLGQGSSYEQYF
TGTGCCAGCAGCCTGGGACAGGGGTCCTCCTACGAGCAGTACTTC
>.|TRBV30|TRBD1|TRBJ1-6
CAWSVRFQDRAYNSPLHF
TGTGCCTGGAGTGTACGATTCCAGGACAGGGCCTATAATTCACCCCTCCACTTT
>.|TRBV7-2|TRBD2|TRBJ2-5
CASSRLAGETQYF
TGTGCCAGCAGCCGACTAGCGGGGGAGACCCAGTACTTC
>.|TRBV7-2|.|TRBJ2-7
CASSSQGYEQYF
TGTGCCAGCAGCTCCCAGGGGTACGAGCAGTACTTC
>.|TRBV7-2|.|TRBJ2-7
CASSSPTGLIREQYF
TGTGCCAGCAGCTCTCCGACAGGCCTAATTCGCGAGCAGTACTTC
>.|TRBV5-4|.|TRBJ2-7
CASSFAGSPYEQYF
TGTGCCAGCAGCTTTGCGGGCTCTCCCTACGAGCAGTACTTC
>few|TRBV2|.|TRBJ1-5
CASRGAGGLNQPQHF
TGTGCCAGCAGGGGAGCGGGGGGCCTTAATCAGCCCCAGCATTTT
>.|TRBV5-4|.|TRBJ2-2
CASSYGGITGELFF
TGTGCCAGCAGTTATGGAGGGATAACCGGGGAGCTGTTTTTT
>.|TRBV7-9|.|TRBJ2-2
CASSVVPGSGELFF
TGTGCCAGCAGCGTTGTGCCGGGATCCGGGGAGCTGTTTTTT
>.|TRBV7-8|.|TRBJ2-2
CASRSPGQANTGELFF
TGTGCCAGCAGGAGCCCCGGCCAGGCGAACACCGGGGAGCTGTTTTTT
>few|TRBV5-1|TRBD1|TRBJ2-2
CASSGTVNTGELFF
TGCGCCAGCAGCGGGACAGTGAACACCGGGGAGCTGTTTTTT
>.|TRBV6-6|TRBD1|TRBJ1-5
CASSQGGPQPQHF
TGTGCCAGCAGTCAAGGGGGCCCCCAGCCCCAGCATTTT
>once|TRBV10-1|TRBD1|TRBJ2-7
CATYRDRPYEQYF
TGCGCCACCTACCGGGACAGACCCTACGAGCAGTACTTC
>once|TRBV30|.|TRBJ1-4
CARGAATNEKLFF
TGTGCCCGGGGGGCAGCAACTAATGAAAAACTGTTTTTT
>.|TRBV28|.|TRBJ1-2
CASSLISGNNYGYTF
TGTGCCAGCAGTTTAATCTCGGGAAATAACTATGGCTACACCTTC